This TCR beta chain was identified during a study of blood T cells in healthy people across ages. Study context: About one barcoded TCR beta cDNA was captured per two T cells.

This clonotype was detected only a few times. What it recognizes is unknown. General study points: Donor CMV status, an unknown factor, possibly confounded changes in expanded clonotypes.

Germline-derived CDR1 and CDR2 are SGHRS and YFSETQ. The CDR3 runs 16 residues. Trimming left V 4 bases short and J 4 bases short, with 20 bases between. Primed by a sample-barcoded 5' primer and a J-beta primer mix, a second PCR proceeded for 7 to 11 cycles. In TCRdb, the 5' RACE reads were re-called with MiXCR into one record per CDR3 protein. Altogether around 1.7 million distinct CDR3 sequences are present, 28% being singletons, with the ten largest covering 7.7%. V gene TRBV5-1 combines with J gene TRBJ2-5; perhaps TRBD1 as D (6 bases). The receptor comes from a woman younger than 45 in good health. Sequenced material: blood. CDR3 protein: CASSPPTGFSPETQYF. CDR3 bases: TGCGCCAGCAGCCCCCCAACAGGGTTTTCTCCAGAGACCCAGTACTTC.